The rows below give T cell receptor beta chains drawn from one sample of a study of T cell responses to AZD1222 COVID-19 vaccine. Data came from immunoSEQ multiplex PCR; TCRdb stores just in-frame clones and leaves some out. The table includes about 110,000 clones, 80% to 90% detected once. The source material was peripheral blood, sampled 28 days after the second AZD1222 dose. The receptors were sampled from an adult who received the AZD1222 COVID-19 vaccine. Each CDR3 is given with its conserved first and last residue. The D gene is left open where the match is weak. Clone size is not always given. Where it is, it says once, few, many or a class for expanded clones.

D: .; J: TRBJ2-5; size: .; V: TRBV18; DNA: TGTGCCAGCTCACCGGTCAGTTCCCCAGAGACCCAGTACTTC; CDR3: CASSPVSSPETQYF
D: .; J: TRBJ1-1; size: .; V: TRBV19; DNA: TGTGCCACCGTGGTGGGGGGCGCGTACACTGAAGCTTTCTTT; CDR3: CATVVGGAYTEAFF
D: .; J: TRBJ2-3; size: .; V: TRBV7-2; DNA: TGTGCCAGCAGCTTACTAGAGGGGCAGTATTTT; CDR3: CASSLLEGQYF
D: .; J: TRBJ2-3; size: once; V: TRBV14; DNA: TGTGCCAGCAGCCAAGGGGGGGCGCGTGCAGATACGCAGTATTTT; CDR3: CASSQGGARADTQYF
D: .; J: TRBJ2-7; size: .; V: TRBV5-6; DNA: TGTGCCAGCAGCTTGTGGGGGCGCGAGCAGTACTTC; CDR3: CASSLWGREQYF
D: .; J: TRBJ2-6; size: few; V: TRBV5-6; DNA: TGTGCCAGCTGCTACCCAGGGTCTGGGGCCAACGTCCTGACTTTC; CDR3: CASCYPGSGANVLTF
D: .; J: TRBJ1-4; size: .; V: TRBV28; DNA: TGTGCCAGCAGTTTATCGAAATTTGGGTTGGGGGATGAAAAACTGTTTTTT; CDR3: CASSLSKFGLGDEKLFF
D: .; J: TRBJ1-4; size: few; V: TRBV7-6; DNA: TGTGCCAGCAGCTTAGAGGATAATGAAAAACTGTTTTTT; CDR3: CASSLEDNEKLFF
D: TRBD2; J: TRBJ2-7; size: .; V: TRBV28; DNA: TGTGCCAGCAGTTTACGCGGCGCGGGAGGGCCCGAGCAGTACTTC; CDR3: CASSLRGAGGPEQYF
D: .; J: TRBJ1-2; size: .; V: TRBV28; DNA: TGTGCCAGCAGGGGGGCAGGGACCTATGGCTACACCTTC; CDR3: CASRGAGTYGYTF
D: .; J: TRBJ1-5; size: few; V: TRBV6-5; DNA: TGTGCCAGCATGTCTGGCAAATCCAATCAGCCCCAGCATTTT; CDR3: CASMSGKSNQPQHF
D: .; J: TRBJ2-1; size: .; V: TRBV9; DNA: TGTGCCAGCAGCGTAGGTCACTACAATGAGCAGTTCTTC; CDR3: CASSVGHYNEQFF
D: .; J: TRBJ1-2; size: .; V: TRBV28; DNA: TGTGCCAGCAGTTTGGCACAGATTCTTAACTATGGCTACACCTTC; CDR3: CASSLAQILNYGYTF
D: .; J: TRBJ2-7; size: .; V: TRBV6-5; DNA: TGTGCCAGCAGTTACTCCGGGAGCTCCTACGAGCAGTACTTC; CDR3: CASSYSGSSYEQYF
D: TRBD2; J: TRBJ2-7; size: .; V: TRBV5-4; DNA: TGTGCCAGCAGCTTGGCGGGGGGTACTTCCTACGAGCAGTACTTC; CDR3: CASSLAGGTSYEQYF
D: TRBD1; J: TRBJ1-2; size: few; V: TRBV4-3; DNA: TGCGCCAGCAGCCAAGCTCTCCCGGGACAGGGAGCTAACTATGGCTACACCTTC; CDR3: CASSQALPGQGANYGYTF
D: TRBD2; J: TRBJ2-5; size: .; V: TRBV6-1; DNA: TGTGCCAGCAGTGAACGGTCGGGAGGGCCGGAGACCCAGTACTTC; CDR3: CASSERSGGPETQYF
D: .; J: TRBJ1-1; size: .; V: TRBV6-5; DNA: TGTGCCAGCAGGATCACAGCAAACACTGAAGCTTTCTTT; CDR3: CASRITANTEAFF
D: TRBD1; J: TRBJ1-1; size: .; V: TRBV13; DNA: TGTGCCAGCAGGCATGAACAGGGGGCGGGTAGGAACACTGAAGCTTTCTTT; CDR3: CASRHEQGAGRNTEAFF
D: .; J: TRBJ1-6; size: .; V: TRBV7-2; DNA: TGTGCCAGCAGCTCTCCGGGACGGTCAAATTCACCCCTCCACTTT; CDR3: CASSSPGRSNSPLHF
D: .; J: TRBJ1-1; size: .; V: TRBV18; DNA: TGTGCCAGCTCACCAGCGTATGGGACTGAAGCTTTCTTT; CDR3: CASSPAYGTEAFF
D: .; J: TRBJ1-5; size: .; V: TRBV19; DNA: TGTGCCAGTAGTGGGGAGCCAGGACGGAATCAGCCCCAGCATTTT; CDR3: CASSGEPGRNQPQHF
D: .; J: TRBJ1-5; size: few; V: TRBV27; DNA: TGTGCCAGCAGTGGGGGTTATAGCAATCAGCCCCAGCATTTT; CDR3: CASSGGYSNQPQHF
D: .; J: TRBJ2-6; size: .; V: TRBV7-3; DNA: TGTGCCAGCAGCTTAGGGGGCGGTGGGGCCAACGTCCTGACTTTC; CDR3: CASSLGGGGANVLTF
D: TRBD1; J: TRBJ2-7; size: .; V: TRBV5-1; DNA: TGCGCCAGCAGCTTTGGACAGGGGGCACGCGAGCAGTACTTC; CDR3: CASSFGQGAREQYF
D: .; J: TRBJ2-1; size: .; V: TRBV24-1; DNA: TGTGCCACCAGTATTTTCGGCCAGGATGAGCAGTTCTTC; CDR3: CATSIFGQDEQFF
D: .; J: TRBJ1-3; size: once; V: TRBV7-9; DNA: TGTGCCAACACGCCCCAGAGCGAAAACACCATATATTTT; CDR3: CANTPQSENTIYF
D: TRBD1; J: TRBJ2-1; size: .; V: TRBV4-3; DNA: TGCGCCAGCAGCCAAGCAGGGGGTGATGAGCAGTTCTTC; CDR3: CASSQAGGDEQFF
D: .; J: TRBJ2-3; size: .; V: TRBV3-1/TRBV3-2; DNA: TGTGCCAGCGGCCACCCGGCGACAGATACGCAGTATTTT; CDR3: CASGHPATDTQYF
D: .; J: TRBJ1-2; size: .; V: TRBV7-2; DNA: TGTGCCAGCAGCCACTACCCCGCCAGGGATGGCTACACCTTC; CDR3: CASSHYPARDGYTF
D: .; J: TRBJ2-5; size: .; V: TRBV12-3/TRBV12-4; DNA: TGTGCCAGCAGTTTACGGACGCTGGAGTCCCAGTACTTC; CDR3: CASSLRTLESQYF
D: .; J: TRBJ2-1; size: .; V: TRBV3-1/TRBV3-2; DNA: TGTGCCAGCAGCCAAAGACTCACTAGCACGGACTACAATGAGCAGTTCTTC; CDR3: CASSQRLTSTDYNEQFF
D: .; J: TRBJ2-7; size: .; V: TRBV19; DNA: TGTGCCAGTATGGACGGTACAGGGAGCTCCTACGAGCAGTACTTC; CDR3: CASMDGTGSSYEQYF
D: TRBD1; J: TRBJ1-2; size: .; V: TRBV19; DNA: TGTGCCAGCGGAACAGGGGGCGGGTATGGCTACACCTTC; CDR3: CASGTGGGYGYTF
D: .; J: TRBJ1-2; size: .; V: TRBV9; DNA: TGTGCCAGCAGCCCGCGACTTGGCTATGGCTACACCTTC; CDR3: CASSPRLGYGYTF
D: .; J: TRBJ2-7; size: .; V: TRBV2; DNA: TGTGCCAGCATGGGGTCTCACGAGCAGTACTTC; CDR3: CASMGSHEQYF
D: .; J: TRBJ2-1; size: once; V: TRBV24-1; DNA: TGTGCCACTAGTCGAAACAACTCCTACAATGAGCAGTTCTTC; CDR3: CATSRNNSYNEQFF
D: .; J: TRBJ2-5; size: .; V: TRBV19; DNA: TGTGCCAGTAGTATCGTGTCGAGGCGGGGCGAGACCCAGTACTTC; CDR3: CASSIVSRRGETQYF
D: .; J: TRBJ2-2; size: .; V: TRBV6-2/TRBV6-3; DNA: TGTGCCAGCAGTTCCAGGGGTAACACCGGGGAGCTGTTTTTT; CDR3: CASSSRGNTGELFF
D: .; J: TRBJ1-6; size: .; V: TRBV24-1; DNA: TGTGCCACCATACGGAGCGCTCCCCTCCACTTT; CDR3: CATIRSAPLHF
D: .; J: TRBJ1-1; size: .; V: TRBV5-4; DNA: TGTGCCAGCAGCCCAGCGGCGGACGTCATGAACACTGAAGCTTTCTTT; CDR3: CASSPAADVMNTEAFF
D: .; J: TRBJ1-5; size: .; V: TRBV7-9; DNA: TGTGCCAGCAGCTCCACCACCCAAGGAGGGGCCCAGCATTTT; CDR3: CASSSTTQGGAQHF
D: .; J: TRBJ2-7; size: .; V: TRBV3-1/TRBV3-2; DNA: TGTGCCAGCAGCCAACGGACGTACTACGAGCAGTACTTC; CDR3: CASSQRTYYEQYF
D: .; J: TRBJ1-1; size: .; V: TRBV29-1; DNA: TGCAGCGTGGGGACATATATGAACACTGAAGCTTTCTTT; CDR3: CSVGTYMNTEAFF
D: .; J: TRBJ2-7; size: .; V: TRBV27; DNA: TGTGCCAGCAGTTTGTCACGGATCTACGAGCAGTACTTC; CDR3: CASSLSRIYEQYF
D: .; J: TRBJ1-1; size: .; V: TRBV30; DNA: TGTGCCTGGAGTGCCCAGCCCAATCGGCCTGAAGCTTTCTTT; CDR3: CAWSAQPNRPEAFF
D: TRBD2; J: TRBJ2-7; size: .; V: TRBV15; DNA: TGTGCCACCAGCAGAGCTATCGGGTATAGCGGGCGCTCCTACGAGCAGTACTTC; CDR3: CATSRAIGYSGRSYEQYF
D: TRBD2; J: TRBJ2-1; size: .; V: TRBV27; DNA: TGTGCCAGCAGTGGTGCTAGCGGGAGGATTGCCTACAATGAGCAGTTCTTC; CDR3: CASSGASGRIAYNEQFF
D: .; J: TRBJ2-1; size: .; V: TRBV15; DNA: TGTGCCACCAGCAGAGATCGGGGGACAGCTAACAATGAGCAGTTCTTC; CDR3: CATSRDRGTANNEQFF
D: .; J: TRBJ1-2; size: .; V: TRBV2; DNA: TGTGCCAGCAGTCGGGACCGAAACTATGGCTACACCTTC; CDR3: CASSRDRNYGYTF
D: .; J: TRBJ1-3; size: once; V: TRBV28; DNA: TGTGCCAGCAGTCCGATTGGAAACACCATATATTTT; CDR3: CASSPIGNTIYF
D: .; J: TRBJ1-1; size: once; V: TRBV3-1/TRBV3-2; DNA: TGTGCCAGCAGCCAAGATCTCTACACTGAAGCTTTCTTT; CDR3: CASSQDLYTEAFF
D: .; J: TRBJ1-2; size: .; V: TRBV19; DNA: TGTGCCAGTAGTATTAAACCCCGGGATGGCTACACCTTC; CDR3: CASSIKPRDGYTF
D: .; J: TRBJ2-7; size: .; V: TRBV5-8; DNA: TGTGCCAGCAGCCTATACGAGCAGTACTTC; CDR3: CASSLYEQYF
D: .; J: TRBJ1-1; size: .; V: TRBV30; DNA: TGTGCCTGGAGCTTCCAACCGAACACTGAAGCTTTCTTT; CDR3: CAWSFQPNTEAFF